Below, 30 T cell receptor beta chains from the same sample are listed, as sequenced in a study of Tregs in tolerant kidney transplant recipients. TCRdb keeps only in-frame clones here, not all; method: immunoSEQ multiplex PCR. The table records some 250,000 clones, 84% of them present only once. The material sequenced was CD4+ T cells from blood. All receptors come from a human donor in good health.

The CDR3 reads CAISDSGPYEQYF. CDR3 coding DNA: TGTGCCATCAGTGATTCTGGACCCTACGAGCAGTACTTC. The rearrangement uses TRBV10-3 and TRBJ2-7, with D uncertain. CDR1 ENHRY and CDR2 SYGVKD come from the germline V gene. CDR3 length: 13 amino acids. With 3 bases removed from V and 2 bases from J, the gap between germline ends came to 8 bases.

The CDR3 nucleotides are TGTGCCAGCAGTTCGACACACACTGAAGCTTTCTTT. Its protein is CASSSTHTEAFF. This sequence joins TRBV6-5 and TRBJ1-1; D is ambiguous. The CDR3 consists of 12 residues. The V and J ends lost 4 bases and 3 bases respectively, with 6 bases between them. Germline V CDR1 and CDR2: MNHEY, SVGAGI.

This clone was counted a few times. V gene TRBV10-1 combines with J gene TRBJ2-7; the match to TRBD2 covers 8 bases. J was trimmed by 4 bases and V by 0 bases; bases with no gene match: 2. Germline V lookup: CDR1 WNHNN, CDR2 SYGVQD (reference sequence). The CDR3 covers 14 residues. The CDR3 DNA reads TGCGCCAGCAGTGAGTCCGGGGGGGAGTACGAGCAGTACTTC. This codes for CASSESGGEYEQYF.

Worth noting for this clone: Other nucleotide sequences in the sample specify the same CDR3. The CDR3 DNA follows: TGTGCCAGCAGCTACCCGGGAAGGACGAACACCGGGGAGCTGTTTTTT. Translation: CASSYPGRTNTGELFF. This chain uses TRBV6-5 with TRBJ2-2; D might be TRBD2 (5 bases). V gave up 6 bases and J gave up 0 bases, with 14 bases separating them. Germline V gives CDR1 MNHEY, CDR2 SVGAGI. This CDR3 contains 16 residues.

V is TRBV19 and J is TRBJ1-5; D is possibly TRBD1 (5 bases). V was pared by 7 bases and J by 4 bases, with 11 bases between. The CDR3 consists of 13 residues. Looked up from germline, CDR1 is LNHDA and CDR2 is SQIVND (reference sequence). CDR3: CASTWDSNQPQHF. In DNA, the CDR3 is TGTGCCAGTACCTGGGACTCGAATCAGCCCCAGCATTTT.

This clone was recorded a few times. V gene TRBV6-5 combines with J gene TRBJ1-2; 7 nucleotides agree with TRBD1. Trimming at V came to 4 bases and at J to 2 bases, leaving 7 bases not matched to a gene. CDR1 and CDR2 (germline): MNHEY, SVGAGI. CDR3 size: 15 residues. The CDR3 reads CASSLEGAGNYGYTF. In DNA, the CDR3 is TGTGCCAGCAGTTTAGAGGGGGCGGGGAACTATGGCTACACCTTC.

The chain joins TRBV2 to TRBJ1-5; weak D call: TRBD1 (5 bases). Germline V gene data show CDR1 as SNHLY and CDR2 as FYNNEI. There are 13 residues in the CDR3. The V end lost 7 bases, the J end lost 5 bases, and 12 bases lay between the germline ends. CDR3 region: CASKRREDQPQHF. The CDR3, as DNA: TGTGCCAGCAAACGCAGGGAGGATCAGCCCCAGCATTTT.

A note on this clone: Other nucleotide sequences from this sample produce the same CDR3. The DNA for the CDR3 is TGTGCCAGTTCACTCACAGATACGCAGTATTTT. This codes for CASSLTDTQYF. The chain combines TRBV19 with TRBJ2-3; D is uncertain. V was trimmed by 8 bases and J by 2 bases, leaving 5 bases between them. The length of the CDR3 is 11 residues. Germline V gene data show CDR1 as LNHDA and CDR2 as SQIVND (reference sequence).

The chain joins TRBV5-1 to TRBJ1-1; the D gene is possibly TRBD1 (5 bases). CDR3 size: 16 residues. Germline values: CDR1 SGHRS, CDR2 YFSETQ. V dropped 0 bases and J dropped 0 bases, with 12 bases sitting between them. CDR3 residues: CASSLDWAGMNTEAFF. The CDR3 coding sequence is TGCGCCAGCAGCTTGGATTGGGCAGGGATGAACACTGAAGCTTTCTTT.

The chain carries TRBV9 and TRBJ2-7; D is ambiguous. Germline V gives CDR1 SGDLS, CDR2 YYNGEE. This CDR3 is built from 15 residues. Trimming stripped 0 bases from V and 3 bases from J, with 13 bases between. CDR3 sequence (DNA): TGTGCCAGCAGCGTAGGAACTTTGGGATACTACGAGCAGTACTTC. The encoded protein is CASSVGTLGYYEQYF.

With regard to this clone: As the CDR3 is not closed by the conserved phenylalanine or tryptophan, this likely results from a read error. The rearrangement joins TRBV7-2 to TRBJ2-7; 11 positions agree with TRBD2. Germline lookup yields CDR1 SGHTA and CDR2 FQGNSA. The CDR3 is made up of 16 amino acids. V shed 1 base and J 5 bases; nucleotides not matched to a gene: 7. The CDR3 sequence is CASSLEIAGGPHEQYL. The CDR3 region has the DNA TGTGCCAGCAGCTTAGAAATAGCGGGGGGGCCCCACGAGCAGTACCTC.

The rearrangement links TRBV30 to TRBJ2-3; 10 bases are shared with TRBD2. V gave up 2 bases and J gave up 6 bases; unmatched junction bases: 11. The CDR3 extends over 16 amino acids. Germline CDR1 is GTSNPN and CDR2 is SVGIG (reference sequence). The CDR3, as DNA: TGTGCCTGGAGTTCACAGGGCAGCGGGAGGGGTGATACGCAGTATTTT. As protein: CAWSSQGSGRGDTQYF.

The gene calls are TRBV7-3 and TRBJ2-3; 7 nucleotides agree with TRBD1. J was trimmed by 1 base and V by 8 bases; bases with no gene match: 3. This CDR3 has 13 residues. Germline V gene sequence: CDR1 SGHTA, CDR2 FQGTGA. The CDR3 DNA sequence: TGTGCCAGCGGGGACAGCCGCACAGATACGCAGTATTTT. It codes for CASGDSRTDTQYF.

V and J are TRBV5-1 and TRBJ2-3, with a weak D call TRBD1 (6 bases). This CDR3 region has 15 residues. The germline gives CDR1 SGHRS, CDR2 YFSETQ. Trimming left V 0 bases short and J 5 bases short, with 13 bases between. In DNA, the CDR3 is TGCGCCAGCAGCTTGGGGGGGCCAGGGCAAGATACGCAGTATTTT. It yields the protein CASSLGGPGQDTQYF.

This clone was detected only a few times. V and J are TRBV5-1 and TRBJ2-3, with TRBD1 matching 10 bases. V lost 4 bases, J lost 4 bases, and 3 bases stayed unmatched. Per the germline V gene, CDR1 is SGHRS and CDR2 is YFSETQ. This CDR3 is 14 amino acids long. CDR3 amino acids: CASSEGTGADTQYF. The CDR3 DNA follows: TGCGCCAGCAGCGAAGGGACAGGGGCAGATACGCAGTATTTT.

This clone was detected only a few times. The chain links TRBV7-3 to TRBJ2-3; 10 nucleotides align to TRBD2. V lost 5 bases to trimming and J lost 4 bases; unmatched junction nucleotides: 15. Germline V gene data show CDR1 as SGHTA and CDR2 as FQGTGA. The CDR3 is 18 residues long. In nucleotides, the CDR3 is TGTGCCAGCAGCCCCCAGAGCCCACTAGCGGGGCGTCCAGATACGCAGTATTTT. Its translation is CASSPQSPLAGRPDTQYF.

V usage is TRBV19 and J usage is TRBJ2-7; TRBD2 agrees at 8 bases. Looked up from germline, CDR1 is LNHDA and CDR2 is SQIVND (reference sequence). This CDR3 is built from 14 residues. Trimming took 1 base from V and 6 from J; bases not matched to a gene: 5. The CDR3 DNA sequence: TGTGCCAGTAGTATAGTTGGCGGGAGGCGCGAGCAGTACTTC. Residues: CASSIVGGRREQYF.

This chain joins TRBV9 and TRBJ2-1; TRBD2 matches 7 bases. The CDR3 has 15 amino acids. Germline loops: CDR1 SGDLS, CDR2 YYNGEE. V lost 0 bases to trimming and J lost 9 bases; unmatched junction nucleotides: 9. CDR3 DNA: TGTGCCAGCAGCGTAGGATTCACCTCGGGAGGTGAGCAGTTCTTC. Translation gives CASSVGFTSGGEQFF.

The chain recombines TRBV5-4 with TRBJ2-3; TRBD1 matches at 7 bases. The CDR3 contains 14 residues. The J segment lost 2 bases and the V segment lost 4 bases, leaving 4 bases of the junction unmatched. The germline gives CDR1 SGHNT, CDR2 YYREEE (reference sequence). Here the CDR3 reads CASSEGQFTDTQYF. The DNA for the CDR3 is TGTGCCAGCAGCGAGGGACAGTTCACAGATACGCAGTATTTT.

The V call is TRBV18, the J call TRBJ2-6, with TRBD1 matching over 7 bases. V lost 2 bases and J lost 4; bases outside the gene matches: 8. Looked up from germline, CDR1 is KGHSH and CDR2 is LQKENI. This CDR3 is built from 17 residues. The CDR3 DNA follows: TGTGCCAGCTCACCATCGAATACAGGGGCCGGGGCCAACGTCCTGACTTTC. As protein: CASSPSNTGAGANVLTF.

The chain uses TRBV4-1 and TRBJ1-3; perhaps TRBD1 as D (5 bases). This CDR3 is built from 18 residues. V was pared by 0 bases and J by 5 bases, with 20 bases between. The germline CDR1 and CDR2 sequences are MGHRA and YSYEKL. The CDR3 nucleotides are TGCGCCAGCAGCCAAGATCCAGCAGGGCGGAAAAACAGAAACACCATATATTTT. This gives the protein CASSQDPAGRKNRNTIYF.

The rearrangement uses TRBV27 and TRBJ2-7, with 8 bases matching TRBD1. V was clipped by 6 bases and J by 4 bases; unmatched bases: 11. Per the germline V gene, CDR1 is MNHEY and CDR2 is SMNVEV (reference sequence). There are 15 residues in the CDR3. The CDR3 bases are TGTGCCAGCAGCCCTGACAGGGGTTCTCATTACGAGCAGTACTTC. It yields the protein CASSPDRGSHYEQYF.

The gene calls are TRBV30 and TRBJ2-5, with TRBD2 matching 7 bases. The J call may be mistaken, given a closer DNA end match to TRBJ2-7. This CDR3 contains 14 residues. The germline CDR1 and CDR2 sequences are GTSNPN and SVGIG (reference sequence). The CDR3, as DNA: TGTGCCTGGAGTGCCGGGAGGAGCTCCTACGAGCAGTACTTC. Its protein product is CAWSAGRSSYEQYF.

The chain links TRBV10-3 to TRBJ1-4; 7 nucleotides align to TRBD1. V lost 10 bases, J lost 3 bases, and 8 bases stayed unmatched. The CDR3 is made up of 14 amino acids. CDR1 and CDR2 (germline): ENHRY, SYGVKD. CDR3 amino acids: CATGPTGPNEKLFF. In DNA form, the CDR3 reads TGTGCCACCGGTCCGACAGGGCCTAATGAAAAACTGTTTTTT.

This sequence joins TRBV6-6 and TRBJ2-1; 10 positions match TRBD2. There are 14 residues in the CDR3. CDR1 and CDR2 from the germline V gene are MNHNY and SVGAGI (reference sequence). V shed 2 bases and J 9 bases; nucleotides not matched to a gene: 4. In nucleotides, the CDR3 is TGTGCCAGCAGTTACGGTATAGCGGGGGGTGAGCAGTTCTTC. Protein sequence: CASSYGIAGGEQFF.

This chain joins TRBV5-4 and TRBJ1-1, with D hard to call. Trimming left V 6 bases short and J 1 base short, with 22 bases between. The germline V gene encodes CDR1 SGHNT and CDR2 YYREEE (reference sequence). There are 17 residues in the CDR3. The CDR3 DNA sequence: TGTGCCAGCACCCCGTGGGCAGGTCGTGTAGAGAACACTGAAGCTTTCTTT. This translates into CASTPWAGRVENTEAFF.

This clone showed up just a few times. The genes are TRBV30 and TRBJ2-7, with 7 bases aligning to TRBD2. The CDR3 has 15 amino acids. Germline V gene lookup returns CDR1 GTSNPN and CDR2 SVGIG (reference sequence). V gave up 4 bases and J gave up 1 base; unmatched junction bases: 10. The CDR3 spells CAWTRSSGISYEQYF. The CDR3 nucleotides read TGTGCCTGGACGAGATCTAGCGGAATTTCCTACGAGCAGTACTTC.

This chain connects TRBV30 to TRBJ1-5; D perhaps matches TRBD1 (5 bases). This CDR3 spans 13 amino acids. V lost 2 bases, J lost 5 bases, and 10 bases lay in between. Germline V gene data show CDR1 as GTSNPN and CDR2 as SVGIG (reference sequence). The CDR3 here is CAWSRQGDQPQHF. CDR3 sequence (DNA): TGTGCCTGGAGTAGGCAGGGAGATCAGCCCCAGCATTTT.

This clone was detected only a few times. This chain joins TRBV6-5 and TRBJ2-2; D perhaps matches TRBD2 (5 bases). The length of the CDR3 is 15 residues. Germline V gene lookup returns CDR1 MNHEY and CDR2 SVGAGI. The germline V and J ends were trimmed by 6 bases and 13 bases, with 24 bases remaining between them. The CDR3: CASSRRLLRGPRLFF. DNA of the CDR3: TGTGCCAGCAGCCGGCGGCTACTACGCGGGCCAAGGCTGTTTTTT.

This clone was counted a few times. This rearrangement joins TRBV6-6 to TRBJ1-1; 7 bases align to TRBD1. The CDR3 extends over 11 amino acids. Germline V lookup: CDR1 MNHNY, CDR2 SVGAGI (reference sequence). The junction had 4 bases not matched to a gene; V was cut back by 7 bases and J by 8 bases. CDR3 DNA: TGTGCCAGCACCAAGGGACAGGAAGCTTTCTTT. Protein: CASTKGQEAFF.